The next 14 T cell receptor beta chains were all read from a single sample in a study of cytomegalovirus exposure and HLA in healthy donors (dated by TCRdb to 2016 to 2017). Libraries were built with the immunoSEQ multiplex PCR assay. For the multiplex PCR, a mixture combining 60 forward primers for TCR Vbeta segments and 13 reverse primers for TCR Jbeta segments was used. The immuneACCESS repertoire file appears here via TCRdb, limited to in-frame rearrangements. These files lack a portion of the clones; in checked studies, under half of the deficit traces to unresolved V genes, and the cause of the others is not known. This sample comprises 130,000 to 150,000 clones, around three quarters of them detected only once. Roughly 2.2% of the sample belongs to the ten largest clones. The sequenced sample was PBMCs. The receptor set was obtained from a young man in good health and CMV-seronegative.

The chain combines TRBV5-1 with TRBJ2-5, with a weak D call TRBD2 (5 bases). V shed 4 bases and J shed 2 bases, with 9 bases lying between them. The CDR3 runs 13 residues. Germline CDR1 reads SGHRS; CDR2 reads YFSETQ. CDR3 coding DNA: TGCGCCAGCAGCGCCGGGAAACAAGAGACCCAGTACTTC. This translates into CASSAGKQETQYF.

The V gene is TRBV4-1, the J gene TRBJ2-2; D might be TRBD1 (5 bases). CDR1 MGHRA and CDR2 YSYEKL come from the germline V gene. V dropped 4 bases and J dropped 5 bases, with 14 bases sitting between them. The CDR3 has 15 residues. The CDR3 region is CASSPATPGTGELFF. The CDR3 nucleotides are TGCGCCAGCAGCCCGGCTACCCCAGGGACCGGGGAGCTGTTTTTT.

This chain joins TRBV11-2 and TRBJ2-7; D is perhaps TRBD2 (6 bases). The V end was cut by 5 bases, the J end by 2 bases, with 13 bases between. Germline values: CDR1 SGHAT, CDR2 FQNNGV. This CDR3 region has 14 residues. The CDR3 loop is CASSPRESPYEQYF. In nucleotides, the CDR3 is TGTGCCAGCAGCCCGCGGGAAAGCCCCTACGAGCAGTACTTC.

CDR3 DNA: TGTGCCAGCAGCCCTTGGGTGGGGGGGCACGCCGGGGAGCTGTTTTTT. It encodes CASSPWVGGHAGELFF. The V call is TRBV11-3, the J call TRBJ2-2; maybe TRBD2 (7 bases). The germline gives CDR1 SGHNT, CDR2 YENEEA. The CDR3 contains 16 residues. V was cut by 5 bases and J by 6 bases, with 19 bases left in between.

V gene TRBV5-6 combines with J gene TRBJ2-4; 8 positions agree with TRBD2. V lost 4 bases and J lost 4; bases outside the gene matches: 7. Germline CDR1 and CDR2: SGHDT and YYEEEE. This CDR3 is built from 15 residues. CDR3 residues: CASSLQRGRKNIQYF. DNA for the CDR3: TGTGCCAGCAGCCTGCAGCGGGGGAGGAAAAACATTCAGTACTTC.

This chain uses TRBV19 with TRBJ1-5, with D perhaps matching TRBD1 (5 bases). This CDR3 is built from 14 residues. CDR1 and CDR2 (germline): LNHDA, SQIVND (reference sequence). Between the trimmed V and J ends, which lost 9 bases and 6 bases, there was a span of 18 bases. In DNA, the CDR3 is TGTGCCAGCCAGATAGTGGGGGGTGGTCAGCCCCAGCATTTT. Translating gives CASQIVGGGQPQHF.

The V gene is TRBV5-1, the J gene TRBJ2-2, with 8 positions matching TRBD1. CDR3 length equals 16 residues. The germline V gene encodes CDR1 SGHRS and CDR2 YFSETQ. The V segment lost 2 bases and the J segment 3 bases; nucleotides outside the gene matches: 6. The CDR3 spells CASSFVQGVDTGELFF. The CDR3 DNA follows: TGCGCCAGCAGCTTTGTACAGGGGGTTGACACCGGGGAGCTGTTTTTT.

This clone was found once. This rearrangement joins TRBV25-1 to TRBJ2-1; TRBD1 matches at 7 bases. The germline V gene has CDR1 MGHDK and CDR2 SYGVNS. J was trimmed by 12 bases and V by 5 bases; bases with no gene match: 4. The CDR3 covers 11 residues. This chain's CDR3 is CASSSRQGQFF. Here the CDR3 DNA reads TGTGCCAGCAGTTCACGACAGGGGCAGTTCTTC.

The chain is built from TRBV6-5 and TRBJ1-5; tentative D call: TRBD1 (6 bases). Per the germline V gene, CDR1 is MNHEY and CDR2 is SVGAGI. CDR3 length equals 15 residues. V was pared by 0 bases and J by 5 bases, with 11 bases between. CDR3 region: CASSYSGAPDQPQHF. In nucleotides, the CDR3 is TGTGCCAGCAGTTACTCGGGGGCCCCAGATCAGCCCCAGCATTTT.

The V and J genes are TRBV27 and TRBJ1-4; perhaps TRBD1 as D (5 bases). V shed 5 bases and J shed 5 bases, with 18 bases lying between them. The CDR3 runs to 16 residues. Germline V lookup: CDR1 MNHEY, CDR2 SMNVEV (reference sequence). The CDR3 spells CASSPRSGVGNEKLFF. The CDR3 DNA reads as TGTGCCAGCAGTCCGCGCTCGGGGGTAGGAAATGAAAAACTGTTTTTT.

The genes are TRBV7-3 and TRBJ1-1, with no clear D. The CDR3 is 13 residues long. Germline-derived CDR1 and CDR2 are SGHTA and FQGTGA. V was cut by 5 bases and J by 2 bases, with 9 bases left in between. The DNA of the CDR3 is TGTGCCAGCAGCATCCAGGAAAACACTGAAGCTTTCTTT. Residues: CASSIQENTEAFF.

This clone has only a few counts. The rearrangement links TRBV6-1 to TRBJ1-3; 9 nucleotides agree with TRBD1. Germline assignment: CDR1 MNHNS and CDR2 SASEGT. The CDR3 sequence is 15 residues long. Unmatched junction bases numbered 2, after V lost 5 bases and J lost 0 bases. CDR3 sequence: CASSRTGDSGNTIYF. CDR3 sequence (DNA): TGTGCCAGCAGTAGGACAGGGGACTCTGGAAACACCATATATTTT.

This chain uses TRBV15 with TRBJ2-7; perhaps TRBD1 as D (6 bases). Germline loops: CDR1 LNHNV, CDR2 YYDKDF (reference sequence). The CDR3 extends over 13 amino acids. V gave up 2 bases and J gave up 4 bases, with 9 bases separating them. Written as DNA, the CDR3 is TGTGCCACCAGCAGATTGGACAGATACGAGCAGTACTTC. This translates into CATSRLDRYEQYF.

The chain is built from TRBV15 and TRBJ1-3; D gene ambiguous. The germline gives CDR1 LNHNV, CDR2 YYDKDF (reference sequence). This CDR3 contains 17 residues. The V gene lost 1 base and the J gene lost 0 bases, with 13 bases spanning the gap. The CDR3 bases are TGTGCCACCAGCAGAGTAATGGCCGTTTACTCTGGAAACACCATATATTTT. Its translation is CATSRVMAVYSGNTIYF.